This TCR beta chain appears in the sequencing data of a study of cytomegalovirus exposure and HLA in healthy donors. Regarding the study as a whole: High specificity and sensitivity for cytomegalovirus status were reported for the classifier. CMV antigen specificity was confirmed in vitro for a few CMV-associated chains.

This clone was detected a few times. Its cognate antigen is unknown. There are 15 residues in the CDR3. The PCR had 60 Vbeta and 13 Jbeta primers. The method was immunoSEQ multiplex PCR; TCRdb's version includes in-frame clones alone and lacks a portion of them. The data show about 190,000 clones, roughly 80% seen once. The TCR originated in a woman in her 30s in good health and CMV-seropositive. Sequencing was performed on PBMCs. V usage is TRBV12-2 and J usage is TRBJ2-3; TRBD2, the table's D call, lacks a check against the DNA. TRBV12-2 is a pseudogene segment. CDR3 protein: CASRSIAGANDTQYF. CDR3 in DNA: TGTGCAAGTCGCTCTATAGCGGGAGCGAATGATACGCAGTATTTT.